These T cell receptor beta chains were read from a single sample in a study of blood T cell repertoires in COVID-19. The table came from immunoSEQ multiplex PCR; TCRdb's copy has only in-frame clones and leaves some out. The sample consists of 300,000 to 400,000 clones, 88% of them appearing once. The sample taken for sequencing was peripheral blood. These receptors were obtained from a woman aged 70-85 years with COVID-19, enrolled during active disease. Both conserved end residues are part of each CDR3. D genes are given only for firm matches. Size values are once, few and many counts, or a class for expanded clones, and some rows have none.

size	V	J	D	CDR3	DNA
NA	TRBV7-9	TRBJ1-2	NA	CASSWGGGVGYTF	TGTGCCAGCAGCTGGGGAGGGGGAGTTGGCTACACCTTC
NA	TRBV5-4	TRBJ1-3	TRBD1	CASSLGGTAGNTIYF	TGTGCCAGCAGCTTGGGGGGGACAGCTGGAAACACCATATATTTT
NA	TRBV5-1	TRBJ2-5	NA	CASSFNLRGEETQYF	TGCGCCAGCAGCTTCAACCTCAGGGGGGAGGAGACCCAGTACTTC
NA	TRBV11-1	TRBJ1-1	TRBD1	CASSLSGQYTEAFF	TGTGCCAGCAGCCTATCGGGACAGTACACTGAAGCTTTCTTT
few	TRBV27	TRBJ2-2	NA	CASSFTGSAGELFF	TGTGCCAGCAGTTTTACAGGGTCCGCCGGGGAGCTGTTTTTT
NA	TRBV28	TRBJ1-1	NA	CASSLPLSEAFF	TGTGCCAGCAGTTTACCTCTATCCGAAGCTTTCTTT
once	TRBV30	TRBJ1-5	NA	CAWSLGGPSARPQHF	TGTGCCTGGAGTTTGGGGGGGCCCTCGGCTCGGCCCCAGCATTTT
NA	TRBV5-3	TRBJ1-1	NA	CARSRDSNTEAFF	TGTGCCAGAAGTAGGGACTCCAACACTGAAGCTTTCTTT
NA	TRBV27	TRBJ1-2	TRBD1	CAGKTGANYGYTF	TGTGCCGGCAAGACAGGGGCTAACTATGGCTACACCTTC
NA	TRBV7-9	TRBJ1-6	TRBD1	CASSYTTGTENSPLHF	TGTGCCAGCAGCTACACCACCGGGACAGAGAATTCACCCCTCCACTTT
NA	TRBV30	TRBJ1-1	NA	CAWTLGQGRTEAFF	TGTGCCTGGACGCTGGGGCAGGGGCGCACTGAAGCTTTCTTT
NA	TRBV27	TRBJ1-2	TRBD1	CASSALGQGGNGYTF	TGTGCCAGCAGTGCGCTGGGACAGGGTGGCAATGGCTACACCTTC
few	TRBV24-1	TRBJ2-7	TRBD1	CATSDTTGTEQYF	TGTGCCACCAGTGACACGACAGGGACCGAGCAGTACTTC
few	TRBV7-6	TRBJ1-1	NA	CASSLGYPSLNTEAFF	TGTGCCAGCAGCTTGGGCTATCCCTCATTGAACACTGAAGCTTTCTTT
NA	TRBV15	TRBJ1-2	TRBD1	CATSRGQGAGGYTF	TGTGCCACCAGCAGAGGACAGGGGGCCGGTGGCTACACCTTC